The 5 T cell receptor beta chains listed next were all sequenced from one sample in a study of OX40 agonist ivuxolimab in advanced cancers. The method was immunoSEQ multiplex PCR; TCRdb's version includes in-frame clones alone and lacks a portion of them. The sample consists of 35,000 to 55,000 clones, over 70% of them appearing once. The specimen was CD4+ or CD8+ T cells sorted from blood, collected in a trial of the OX40 agonist ivuxolimab. The receptors were sampled from an adult with an advanced solid tumor such as melanoma, head and neck, liver or kidney cancer.

This chain joins TRBV6-5 and TRBJ2-7; weak D call: TRBD1 (5 bases). This CDR3 contains 14 residues. Germline V gives CDR1 MNHEY, CDR2 SVGAGI. Trimming pared 0 bases from V and 2 bases from J, leaving 8 bases between. The CDR3 sequence is CASSYSGPTYEQYF. In DNA, the CDR3 is TGTGCCAGCAGTTACTCGGGGCCTACCTACGAGCAGTACTTC.

This sequence joins TRBV7-2 and TRBJ2-7; TRBD1 is a possible D gene (6 bases). Germline-derived CDR1 and CDR2 are SGHTA and FQGNSA. The CDR3 is made up of 14 amino acids. Trimming took 3 bases from V and 5 from J, leaving 14 bases between them. CDR3 in DNA: TGTGCCAGCAGCTTGGGACACCATAGCGACGAGCAGTACTTC. Its translation: CASSLGHHSDEQYF.

The chain has TRBV28 and TRBJ1-1, with a possible D match to TRBD1 (5 bases). Trimming took 5 bases from V and 5 from J, leaving 12 bases between them. CDR3 size: 13 residues. In germline, CDR1 is MDHEN, CDR2 SYDVKM. CDR3 protein: CASSLTARTEAFF. CDR3 coding DNA: TGTGCCAGCAGTCTGACAGCGAGGACTGAAGCTTTCTTT.

V and J are TRBV30 and TRBJ2-5, with D possibly TRBD2 on 5 matching bases. Trimming stripped 0 bases from V and 4 bases from J, with 15 bases between. Germline CDR1 is GTSNPN and CDR2 is SVGIG (reference sequence). The CDR3 is 15 residues long. CDR3 sequence (DNA): TGTGCCTGGAGTGTAACGGGGATGGGTCGAGAGACCCAGTACTTC. It yields the protein CAWSVTGMGRETQYF.

The chain recombines TRBV15 with TRBJ2-1, with D possibly being TRBD2 (5 bases). Germline loops: CDR1 LNHNV, CDR2 YYDKDF (reference sequence). The CDR3 has 15 residues. Between the trimmed V and J ends, which lost 6 bases and 0 bases, there was a span of 12 bases. The CDR3 DNA is TGTGCCACCAGACCCGGACGGGGCTCCTACAATGAGCAGTTCTTC. Translating gives CATRPGRGSYNEQFF.